A selection of T cell receptor beta chains follows, all from one sample in a study of lymphopenia after photon versus proton radiotherapy. The method was immunoSEQ multiplex PCR; TCRdb's version includes in-frame clones alone and lacks a portion of them. The sample yields 70,000 or so clones, 80% to 95% seen once. The sequenced sample was peripheral blood, obtained from a patient treated with photon-based radiotherapy. These receptors came from a woman between 35 and 50 years old with cholangiocarcinoma. The CDR3 runs from the conserved cysteine through the conserved F or W. Fields, in order: CDR3 protein, CDR3 DNA, J gene, V gene, D gene, clone size. D genes are given only for firm matches. Clone sizes are given selectively: once, few, many, or a class where the clone is expanded.

CDR3aa: CASSGWGLGDGYTF
CDR3nt: TGTGCCAGCAGCGGGTGGGGTCTTGGTGATGGCTACACCTTC
j_gene: TRBJ1-2
v_gene: TRBV6-5
d_gene: -
abundance: -

CDR3aa: CASSLRLAGVKNIQYF
CDR3nt: TGTGCCAGCAGTTTAAGGCTAGCGGGAGTCAAAAACATTCAGTACTTC
j_gene: TRBJ2-4
v_gene: TRBV28
d_gene: TRBD2
abundance: once

CDR3aa: CASSERGQGRGGYTF
CDR3nt: TGTGCCAGCAGTGAAAGGGGACAGGGTAGGGGAGGCTACACCTTC
j_gene: TRBJ1-2
v_gene: TRBV6-1
d_gene: TRBD1
abundance: -

CDR3aa: CASSFSREKAFF
CDR3nt: TGTGCCAGCAGTTTTTCTCGGGAAAAAGCTTTCTTT
j_gene: TRBJ1-1
v_gene: TRBV28
d_gene: -
abundance: -

CDR3aa: CASSIAGGNEQFF
CDR3nt: TGTGCCAGCAGCATAGCGGGAGGGAATGAGCAGTTCTTC
j_gene: TRBJ2-1
v_gene: TRBV5-4
d_gene: TRBD2
abundance: -

CDR3aa: CASMERPGTKHRELFF
CDR3nt: TGTGCCAGCATGGAGCGGCCTGGGACTAAGCACCGGGAGCTGTTTTTT
j_gene: TRBJ2-2
v_gene: TRBV2
d_gene: TRBD2
abundance: -

CDR3aa: CASSLAGRSRSYEQYF
CDR3nt: TGTGCCAGCAGTCTAGCTGGTAGGAGTAGGTCGTACGAGCAGTACTTC
j_gene: TRBJ2-7
v_gene: TRBV28
d_gene: -
abundance: -

CDR3aa: CASSMRDRASETQYF
CDR3nt: TGTGCCAGTAGTATGAGGGACAGGGCGTCGGAGACCCAGTACTTC
j_gene: TRBJ2-5
v_gene: TRBV19
d_gene: TRBD1
abundance: -

CDR3aa: CASTTPGMEGYTF
CDR3nt: TGTGCCAGCACCACCCCGGGGATGGAGGGCTACACCTTC
j_gene: TRBJ1-2
v_gene: TRBV5-4
d_gene: -
abundance: -

CDR3aa: CASSLRQGDEATYGYTF
CDR3nt: TGTGCCAGCAGCCTTCGACAGGGCGACGAGGCGACCTATGGCTACACCTTC
j_gene: TRBJ1-2
v_gene: TRBV5-6
d_gene: TRBD1
abundance: once

CDR3aa: CASSLVHINYGYTF
CDR3nt: TGTGCCAGCAGTTTAGTCCACATTAACTATGGCTACACCTTC
j_gene: TRBJ1-2
v_gene: TRBV28
d_gene: -
abundance: -

CDR3aa: CASSSTTDTQYF
CDR3nt: TGTGCCAGCAGTTCCACCACAGATACGCAGTATTTT
j_gene: TRBJ2-3
v_gene: TRBV28
d_gene: -
abundance: -

CDR3aa: CASRREGGYTF
CDR3nt: TGTGCCAGCAGGAGAGAGGGCGGCTACACCTTC
j_gene: TRBJ1-2
v_gene: TRBV6-6
d_gene: -
abundance: -

CDR3aa: CASSLRPGQPSYGYTF
CDR3nt: TGTGCCAGCAGCCTGCGCCCGGGACAGCCTTCCTATGGCTACACCTTC
j_gene: TRBJ1-2
v_gene: TRBV14
d_gene: TRBD1
abundance: -

CDR3aa: CASSLETGSGNTIYF
CDR3nt: TGCGCCAGCAGCTTGGAGACAGGCTCTGGAAACACCATATATTTT
j_gene: TRBJ1-3
v_gene: TRBV5-1
d_gene: -
abundance: -

CDR3aa: CASGPPRATYEQYF
CDR3nt: TGTGCCAGCGGGCCACCGCGGGCTACCTACGAGCAGTACTTC
j_gene: TRBJ2-7
v_gene: TRBV7-2
d_gene: -
abundance: -

CDR3aa: CASSPTGNQETQYF
CDR3nt: TGTGCCAGCAGCCCTACAGGAAACCAAGAGACCCAGTACTTC
j_gene: TRBJ2-5
v_gene: TRBV6-6
d_gene: -
abundance: -

CDR3aa: CAISNSGIDTGELFF
CDR3nt: TGTGCCATCAGTAATAGCGGGATCGACACCGGGGAGCTGTTTTTT
j_gene: TRBJ2-2
v_gene: TRBV10-3
d_gene: TRBD2
abundance: -

CDR3aa: CAWIRTGGTYEQYF
CDR3nt: TGTGCCTGGATCCGGACAGGGGGTACCTACGAGCAGTACTTC
j_gene: TRBJ2-7
v_gene: TRBV30
d_gene: TRBD1
abundance: -

CDR3aa: CSARAPGEQFF
CDR3nt: TGCAGTGCTAGAGCCCCCGGTGAGCAGTTCTTC
j_gene: TRBJ2-1
v_gene: TRBV20-1
d_gene: -
abundance: -

CDR3aa: CASSRTRNEQFF
CDR3nt: TGTGCCAGCAGCCGGACTAGGAATGAGCAGTTCTTC
j_gene: TRBJ2-1
v_gene: TRBV13
d_gene: TRBD2
abundance: once

CDR3aa: CASSPGEGQGAYGYTF
CDR3nt: TGTGCCAGCAGCCCCGGGGAAGGACAGGGGGCCTATGGCTACACCTTC
j_gene: TRBJ1-2
v_gene: TRBV7-3
d_gene: TRBD1
abundance: -

CDR3aa: CASSQAQVGGYEQYF
CDR3nt: TGCGCCAGCAGCCAAGCCCAAGTTGGGGGCTACGAGCAGTACTTC
j_gene: TRBJ2-7
v_gene: TRBV4-1
d_gene: -
abundance: -

CDR3aa: CASRGGTVNTGELFF
CDR3nt: TGTGCCAGCAGGGGCGGGACCGTGAACACCGGGGAGCTGTTTTTT
j_gene: TRBJ2-2
v_gene: TRBV2
d_gene: -
abundance: -

CDR3aa: CASSITDRDSGNTIYF
CDR3nt: TGTGCCAGCTCCATAACGGACAGGGACTCTGGAAACACCATATATTTT
j_gene: TRBJ1-3
v_gene: TRBV18
d_gene: TRBD1
abundance: -

CDR3aa: CASSAPMDKNIQYF
CDR3nt: TGTGCCAGCAGCGCCCCAATGGACAAAAACATTCAGTACTTC
j_gene: TRBJ2-4
v_gene: TRBV9
d_gene: -
abundance: -

CDR3aa: CASLRGGGYGYTF
CDR3nt: TGTGCCAGCCTACGCGGGGGCGGCTATGGCTACACCTTC
j_gene: TRBJ1-2
v_gene: TRBV25-1
d_gene: -
abundance: once

CDR3aa: CASSIGNEQFF
CDR3nt: TGTGCCAGTAGTATAGGAAATGAGCAGTTCTTC
j_gene: TRBJ2-1
v_gene: TRBV19
d_gene: -
abundance: -

CDR3aa: CASSPTHTGELFF
CDR3nt: TGTGCCAGCAGTCCTACACACACCGGGGAGCTGTTTTTT
j_gene: TRBJ2-2
v_gene: TRBV9
d_gene: -
abundance: -

CDR3aa: CASSSSTGGEQYF
CDR3nt: TGTGCCAGCAGCTCTTCTACAGGGGGCGAGCAGTACTTC
j_gene: TRBJ2-7
v_gene: TRBV7-8
d_gene: TRBD1
abundance: -

CDR3aa: CASNFAGHTEAFF
CDR3nt: TGTGCCAGCAACTTCGCAGGGCACACTGAAGCTTTCTTT
j_gene: TRBJ1-1
v_gene: TRBV11-2
d_gene: -
abundance: -

CDR3aa: CASSLAFFYNEQFF
CDR3nt: TGTGCCAGCAGCTTAGCGTTCTTCTACAATGAGCAGTTCTTC
j_gene: TRBJ2-1
v_gene: TRBV7-2
d_gene: -
abundance: -

CDR3aa: CASSGSWGAKNIQYF
CDR3nt: TGTGCCAGCAGCGGAAGCTGGGGAGCCAAAAACATTCAGTACTTC
j_gene: TRBJ2-4
v_gene: TRBV6-1
d_gene: -
abundance: few

CDR3aa: CASSEERRGPADTQYF
CDR3nt: TGTGCCAGCAGTGAAGAGCGTAGGGGTCCCGCCGATACGCAGTATTTT
j_gene: TRBJ2-3
v_gene: TRBV25-1
d_gene: -
abundance: -

CDR3aa: CASSLETLTYSNQPQHF
CDR3nt: TGTGCCAGCAGCTTGGAGACACTTACTTATAGCAATCAGCCCCAGCATTTT
j_gene: TRBJ1-5
v_gene: TRBV5-8
d_gene: -
abundance: -

CDR3aa: CASRVGMNTEAFF
CDR3nt: TGTGCCAGCAGAGTCGGGATGAACACTGAAGCTTTCTTT
j_gene: TRBJ1-1
v_gene: TRBV28
d_gene: -
abundance: -

CDR3aa: CASSLAGSNQPQHF
CDR3nt: TGTGCCAGCAGCTTAGCGGGCAGTAATCAGCCCCAGCATTTT
j_gene: TRBJ1-5
v_gene: TRBV11-2
d_gene: -
abundance: -

CDR3aa: CAWSPRYEQYF
CDR3nt: TGTGCCTGGAGTCCCCGTTACGAGCAGTACTTC
j_gene: TRBJ2-7
v_gene: TRBV30
d_gene: -
abundance: -

CDR3aa: CASSQDLLIGTEAFF
CDR3nt: TGTGCCAGCAGCCAAGATCTGTTGATAGGCACTGAAGCTTTCTTT
j_gene: TRBJ1-1
v_gene: TRBV14
d_gene: -
abundance: -

CDR3aa: CASSPPSRRSGELFF
CDR3nt: TGTGCCAGTAGTCCCCCCAGCCGGCGTTCGGGGGAGCTGTTTTTT
j_gene: TRBJ2-2
v_gene: TRBV19
d_gene: -
abundance: -

CDR3aa: CASSQVSGTGELFF
CDR3nt: TGTGCCAGCAGCCAAGTGTCGGGAACCGGGGAGCTGTTTTTT
j_gene: TRBJ2-2
v_gene: TRBV14
d_gene: -
abundance: -

CDR3aa: CASSRTLAGGEQYF
CDR3nt: TGTGCCAGTAGTCGGACCTTAGCGGGGGGAGAGCAGTACTTC
j_gene: TRBJ2-7
v_gene: TRBV19
d_gene: TRBD2
abundance: -

CDR3aa: CASSLMRALNTEAFF
CDR3nt: TGTGCCAGCAGTTTGATGAGGGCCCTGAACACTGAAGCTTTCTTT
j_gene: TRBJ1-1
v_gene: TRBV28
d_gene: -
abundance: -

CDR3aa: CASSAGQGHSGANVLTF
CDR3nt: TGTGCCAGCAGCGCGGGACAGGGACACTCTGGGGCCAACGTCCTGACTTTC
j_gene: TRBJ2-6
v_gene: TRBV2
d_gene: TRBD1
abundance: -

CDR3aa: CASSRGGPQGADEQYF
CDR3nt: TGCGCCAGCAGCCGGGGAGGACCACAGGGGGCAGACGAGCAGTACTTC
j_gene: TRBJ2-7
v_gene: TRBV4-1
d_gene: TRBD1
abundance: -

CDR3aa: CASSFGQSNEKLFF
CDR3nt: TGTGCCAGCAGTTTCGGGCAGTCTAATGAAAAACTGTTTTTT
j_gene: TRBJ1-4
v_gene: TRBV28
d_gene: -
abundance: -

CDR3aa: CASSLDGGQGTDTQYF
CDR3nt: TGTGCCAGCAGCTTGGACGGGGGCCAGGGCACAGATACGCAGTATTTT
j_gene: TRBJ2-3
v_gene: TRBV5-8
d_gene: -
abundance: -

CDR3aa: CASKSLRVEKLFF
CDR3nt: TGTGCCAGCAAAAGTTTGAGGGTCGAAAAACTGTTTTTT
j_gene: TRBJ1-4
v_gene: TRBV28
d_gene: -
abundance: -

CDR3aa: CASTRGQGPNQPQHF
CDR3nt: TGTGCCAGCACGCGGGGACAGGGCCCCAATCAGCCCCAGCATTTT
j_gene: TRBJ1-5
v_gene: TRBV7-2
d_gene: TRBD1
abundance: -

CDR3aa: CASSQEDRGTQPQHF
CDR3nt: TGCGCCAGCAGCCAAGAGGATAGGGGAACTCAGCCCCAGCATTTT
j_gene: TRBJ1-5
v_gene: TRBV4-1
d_gene: -
abundance: -